This T cell receptor (beta chain) appears in the sequencing data of a study of T-cell memory formation after mild COVID-19. Study conclusions and caveats: CD4+ bias marked clones expanding day 15 to 37, unlike balanced contracting clones. Several responding clones turned up in pre-infection memory, indicating that cross-reactive memory may have taken part. CD4+ contracting clones were mainly CM and EM; CD8+ ones, EMRA.

TCRdb reanalysed the 5' RACE reads using MiXCR and keeps one entry per CDR3 protein. This table holds over 500,000 distinct CDR3 sequences, roughly 17% found once. V was shortened by 5 bases and J by 0 bases, with 12 bases between the two germline ends. In germline, CDR1 is SQVTM, CDR2 ANQGSEA. The length of the CDR3 is 14 residues. This clonotype was seen more than once but under ten times. Its antigen is not identified. The sample taken for sequencing was PBMCs or a T cell subset sorted from them (not recorded which). The chain uses TRBV29-1 and TRBJ2-3; TRBD1 might be the D (6 bases). The receptor comes from an adult woman who had mild COVID-19 (a few samples of this study predate the infection). Cell type and time point are not known. As DNA, the CDR3 is TGCAGCGTTAAACAGGGAACTAGCACAGATACGCAGTATTTT. Protein product: CSVKQGTSTDTQYF.